One and the same sample provided the 17 T cell receptor beta chains below, sequenced in a study of response to subunit inactivated influenza vaccine (dated by TCRdb to the late 2010s). Library prep was done by RT-PCR. Sequencing relied on an Illumina HiSeq 2500. TCRdb's own reprocessing of the public reads used fastp at Q25 and MiXCR and kept productive beta chains. Rows merge per CDR3 protein into single entries with the most common DNA and genes. This sample gives some 570,000 distinct CDR3 sequences in total; approximately 11% of them show up just once. The ten largest clones take up about 10% of the sample. Another study also made use of these data, one on T cells expressing NK-cell markers. The second study's authors report: The TCR beta cDNA libraries were made using 5'RACE template switching, a step that added both a universal primer site and unique molecular identifiers.

The sample here was PBMCs from blood, taken on the day of vaccination. These TCRs come from a man aged 50 to 60 who received an inactivated influenza vaccine. Donor details come from another sample of the same person, matched by shared clones.

This clonotype was seen a handful of times. CDR3: CASSRSSHDTEAFF. In DNA form, the CDR3 reads TGTGCCAGCAGTAGGTCATCGCATGACACTGAAGCTTTCTTT. The chain uses TRBV6-2 or TRBV6-3 and TRBJ1-1; D is unclear. Looked up from germline, CDR1 is MNHEY and CDR2 is SVGEGT. The CDR3 is made up of 14 amino acids. With 5 bases removed from V and 3 bases from J, the gap between germline ends came to 13 bases.

This sequence joins TRBV7-8 and TRBJ2-6, with D perhaps matching TRBD1 (6 bases). V gave up 7 bases and J gave up 0 bases, with 19 bases separating them. Germline loops: CDR1 SGHVS, CDR2 FQNEAQ. This CDR3 contains 18 residues. This chain's CDR3 is CASTKDSTFLSGANVLTF. CDR3 coding DNA: TGTGCCAGCACCAAGGACAGTACCTTTCTCTCTGGGGCCAACGTCCTGACTTTC.

This clonotype was counted a few times. The chain uses TRBV20-1 and TRBJ2-2; possible D gene TRBD2, 5 bases. Germline V gives CDR1 DFQATT, CDR2 SNEGSKA (reference sequence). V lost 3 bases and J 1 base, leaving 6 bases between the germline ends. CDR3 size: 13 residues. The CDR3 nucleotides read TGCAGTGCTAGCGGGGTGAACACCGGGGAGCTGTTTTTT. Residues: CSASGVNTGELFF.

This clonotype was observed many times. The V call is TRBV6-6, the J call TRBJ1-2; TRBD1 matches at 9 bases. This CDR3 is built from 13 residues. Looked up from germline, CDR1 is MNHNY and CDR2 is SVGAGI (reference sequence). The J segment lost 7 bases and the V segment lost 5 bases, leaving 5 bases of the junction unmatched. The CDR3 region is CASSPGTGSGYTF. The CDR3 DNA reads as TGTGCCAGCAGTCCCGGGACAGGGTCTGGCTACACCTTC.

This clonotype was seen a handful of times. The chain recombines TRBV29-1 with TRBJ2-1; D might be TRBD1 or TRBD2, each matching 6 bases. Germline assignment: CDR1 SQVTM and CDR2 ANQGSEA. The CDR3 runs 14 residues. Trimming took 8 bases from V and 11 from J, leaving 25 bases between them. CDR3 DNA sequence: TGCAGCATCTACAGGGATCCTAGCGACAGAAAGCAGTTCTTC. It is translated as CSIYRDPSDRKQFF.

A few counts support this clonotype. The J gene is TRBJ1-2, the V gene TRBV27; 8 bases align to TRBD1. Germline-derived CDR1 and CDR2 are MNHEY and SMNVEV (reference sequence). The V and J ends lost 5 bases and 4 bases, in that order; junction bases with no gene match: 6. This CDR3 comprises 14 residues. CDR3 loop: CASSPVDRGYGYTF. DNA of the CDR3: TGTGCCAGCAGTCCCGTTGACAGGGGCTATGGCTACACCTTC.

The chain carries TRBV9 and TRBJ2-3, with 9 bases that match TRBD2. Trimming removed 0 bases from V and 4 bases from J; junction bases left unmatched: 3. The CDR3 runs to 15 residues. Germline-derived CDR1 and CDR2 are SGDLS and YYNGEE. The CDR3 loop reads CASSVAAGGPDTQYF. CDR3 bases: TGTGCCAGCAGCGTAGCAGCGGGAGGCCCAGATACGCAGTATTTT.

This clonotype was counted many times. The chain employs TRBV15 and TRBJ2-7, with D unresolved. V was clipped by 1 base and J by 0 bases, with 4 bases between them. The CDR3 consists of 13 residues. Germline V gene data show CDR1 as LNHNV and CDR2 as YYDKDF (reference sequence). This CDR3 is CATSRVDSYEQYF. The DNA for the CDR3 is TGTGCCACCAGCAGAGTTGACTCCTACGAGCAGTACTTC.

DNA for the CDR3: TGTGCCAGCAGCCGAGGAGTAGCGGGGTTCGGCACAGATACGCAGTATTTT. It yields the protein CASSRGVAGFGTDTQYF. This chain connects TRBV3-1 to TRBJ2-3, with 8 bases lining up with TRBD2. The CDR3 is made up of 17 amino acids. The germline V gene has CDR1 LGHDT and CDR2 YNNKEL (reference sequence). With 4 bases clipped from V and 1 base from J, the junction kept 10 bases outside the gene matches.

This clonotype turned up a few times. The CDR3 here is CASSLGVGPGNTIYF. Here the CDR3 DNA reads TGTGCCAGCAGCTTAGGGGTAGGGCCTGGAAACACCATATATTTT. The V gene is TRBV7-8, the J gene TRBJ1-3; the D is unclear. The ends were cut back, 1 base at V and 2 bases at J, with 9 bases in the middle. The CDR3 totals 15 residues. CDR1 is SGHVS and CDR2 is FQNEAQ in the germline V gene.

The rearrangement links TRBV19 to TRBJ2-1; no clear D gene. Germline loops: CDR1 LNHDA, CDR2 SQIVND (reference sequence). The V and J ends lost 5 bases and 7 bases respectively, with 12 bases between them. This CDR3 is 13 amino acids long. CDR3 region: CASSSKPFNEQFF. CDR3 nucleotides: TGTGCCAGTAGTTCGAAACCATTTAATGAGCAGTTCTTC. Full variable domain (missing parts from reference TRBV19 and TRBJ2-1): DGGITQSPKYLFRKEGQNVTLSCEQNLNHDAMYWYRQDPGQGLRLIYYSQIVNDFQKGDIAEGYSVSREKKESFPLTVTSAQKNPTAFYLCASSSKPFNEQFFGPGTRLTVL.

The chain employs TRBV7-8 and TRBJ2-6, with D hard to call. CDR1 is SGHVS, CDR2 FQNEAQ, per germline. CDR3 length: 16 residues. V was shortened by 3 bases and J by 2 bases, with 11 bases between the two germline ends. As DNA, the CDR3 is TGTGCCAGCAGCTTGTCAGGTTTCGCTGGGGCCAACGTCCTGACTTTC. Protein sequence: CASSLSGFAGANVLTF.

This clonotype showed up just a few times. The chain has TRBV3-1 and TRBJ2-3; D is undetermined. The CDR3 loop spans 13 amino acids. CDR1 LGHDT and CDR2 YNNKEL come from the germline V gene (reference sequence). Trimming removed 1 base from V and 8 bases from J, with 10 bases in between. DNA for the CDR3: TGTGCCAGCAGCCAAGTTCGGGCCGGTACGCAGTATTTT. Encoded protein: CASSQVRAGTQYF.

CDR3 sequence: CASTPLRGQGFSNEQFF. The CDR3 coding sequence is TGTGCCAGCACCCCCCTGAGGGGGCAGGGGTTCAGCAATGAGCAGTTCTTC. The J gene is TRBJ2-1, the V gene TRBV11-2; 7 positions agree with TRBD1. Germline V gives CDR1 SGHAT, CDR2 FQNNGV. The V and J ends lost 7 bases and 6 bases, in that order; junction bases with no gene match: 18. CDR3 length equals 17 residues.

CDR3 sequence reads: CASSLDSGIGYTF. The CDR3 region has the DNA TGCGCCAGCAGCTTGGATTCGGGGATTGGCTACACCTTC. V is TRBV5-1 and J is TRBJ1-2; D is uncertain. Germline V lookup: CDR1 SGHRS, CDR2 YFSETQ. The CDR3 is 13 residues long. Trimming pared 0 bases from V and 7 bases from J, leaving 10 bases between.

The gene calls are TRBV5-1 and TRBJ2-5; D may be TRBD1 or TRBD2 (6 bases each). CDR3 length: 15 amino acids. Germline V gene lookup returns CDR1 SGHRS and CDR2 YFSETQ. Deletions cut 4 bases from V and 4 bases from J, with 17 bases between. CDR3 protein: CASSLNGGPAETQYF. DNA for the CDR3: TGCGCCAGCAGCCTAAATGGGGGGCCGGCAGAGACCCAGTACTTC.

This clonotype was detected many times. The rearrangement joins TRBV6-1 to TRBJ1-1; no reliable D call. CDR1 is MNHNS and CDR2 is SASEGT in the germline V gene. Trimming removed 8 bases from V and 1 base from J, with 11 bases in between. The CDR3 extends over 13 amino acids. CDR3 amino acids: CASLTLSNTEAFF. In DNA, the CDR3 is TGTGCCAGCCTTACATTGTCGAACACTGAAGCTTTCTTT.